This T cell receptor (beta chain) was captured in a study of CD8 T cells in Susac syndrome. About 0.45 to 1 ug RNA was reverse transcribed with random hexamers. Amplification of TCR beta CDR3 across 54 Vbeta and 13 Jbeta was performed with immunoSEQ multiplex PCR. TCRdb re-derived calls from the immunoSEQ multiplex PCR reads in MiXCR, one entry per CDR3 protein. The sample lists about 250,000 distinct CDR3 sequences, just under 95% occurring once. The CDR3 totals 17 residues. With 0 bases clipped from V and 8 bases from J, the junction kept 16 bases outside the gene matches. The germline CDR1 and CDR2 sequences are DFQATT and SNEGSKA (reference sequence).

The sequence derives from a human donor with multiple sclerosis. The sequenced material came from CD4+ T cells from PBMCs. V is TRBV20-1 and J is TRBJ2-1; 7 bases are a match to TRBD2. DNA for the CDR3: TGCAGTGCTAGAGATCGCGTTTCGGGATCTAGCGGCGATGAGCAGTTCTTC. Protein: CSARDRVSGSSGDEQFF.